This entry features one TCR beta chain sequence. This record comes from a study of T cells in Graves' hyperthyroidism and ophthalmopathy. V lost 0 bases and J lost 4; bases outside the gene matches: 5. There are 17 residues in the CDR3. CDR1 MGHRA and CDR2 YSYEKL come from the germline V gene. Amplified TCR beta CDR3 regions derived from RNA transcripts. Researchers ran a first-round RT-PCR on the TCR CDR3 using the HTBI primer set. Via MiXCR, TCRdb re-called the multiplex PCR reads, giving one row per CDR3 protein. Of a few hundred thousand distinct CDR3 sequences in the sample, about 15% were seen once.

Sequencing was performed on blood. The receptor comes from a woman in her twenties or thirties with Graves' hyperthyroidism that later progressed to Graves' ophthalmopathy. The V call is TRBV4-1, the J call TRBJ2-3; TRBD1 matches at 12 bases. In DNA form, the CDR3 reads TGCGCCAGCAGCCAAGATGCCGGGACAGGGGGCGCAGATACGCAGTATTTT. It yields the protein CASSQDAGTGGADTQYF.